Many counts were recorded for the clone carrying this T cell receptor (beta chain). The antigen is undetermined. The CDR3 consists of 12 residues. V was clipped by 4 bases and J by 5 bases, with 10 bases between them. CDR1 is SGHRS and CDR2 is YFSETQ in the germline V gene. The data belong to a study of CD8 T cells in ankylosing spondylitis. Study conclusions and caveats: Reactive arthritis synovial fluid and blood previously showed some of these motif variants. One TCR beta motif, made up of under ten highly homologous variants, appeared characteristic of ankylosing spondylitis blood. Disease-associated clones were reportedly significantly overrepresented in matched ankylosing spondylitis synovial fluid.

Libraries of TCR beta came from quantitative 5'-RACE with molecular barcodes. Each CDR3 protein is one row after TCRdb ran MiXCR on the 5' RACE reads. The sample consists of about 69,000 distinct CDR3 sequences, under 5.5% of them appearing once. The source of this sequence is a male donor with ankylosing spondylitis or in good health (not recorded which). The chain combines TRBV5-1 with TRBJ2-7, with D perhaps assigned TRBD1 or TRBD2 (5 bases each). The sample was blood, either unsorted or a sorted T cell fraction (not recorded which). CDR3 bases: TGCGCCAGCAGCCCGGGACCCCACGAGCAGTACTTC. This translates into CASSPGPHEQYF. Together with reference TRBV5-1 and TRBJ2-7, the CDR3 gives the full variable domain: KAGVTQTPRYLIKTRGQQVTLSCSPISGHRSVSWYQQTPGQGLQFLFEYFSETQRNKGNFPGRFSGRQFSNSRSEMNVSTLELGDSALYLCASSPGPHEQYFGPGTRLTVT.